This TCR beta chain was recorded in a study of cytomegalovirus exposure and HLA in healthy donors. PCR amplification relied on 60 Vbeta primers (plus 13 Jbeta primers). Here immunoSEQ multiplex PCR was the method, and the copy in TCRdb shows in-frame clones only, minus some. This table holds some 150,000 clones, approximately 80% found once. The CDR3 spans 14 residues. The V gene's germline CDR1 is MNHEY and CDR2 SMNVEV (reference sequence). Trimming cost V 1 base and J 2 bases; bases outside gene matches: 1. The chain recombines TRBV27 with TRBJ2-7; 8 bases are a match to TRBD2. Sequenced input: PBMCs. This clonotype was sampled from a man aged 30-40 years in good health and CMV-seropositive. The chain's CDR3 is CASSLLAGTYEQYF. CDR3 sequence (DNA): TGTGCCAGCAGTTTATTAGCGGGAACCTACGAGCAGTACTTC.